This T cell receptor beta chain was identified during a study of blood T cell repertoires in COVID-19. Study information: The United States, Italy and Spain were the sources of the acute and convalescent COVID-19 samples. T cells, B-cell-depleted T cells, or PBMCs provided the cDNA or gDNA that served as material.

Trimming at V came to 5 bases and at J to 3 bases, leaving 9 bases not matched to a gene. Germline V gives CDR1 MGHRA, CDR2 YSYEKL. The CDR3 runs 16 residues. Authors' methods: Reference gene primer amplification gave nucleated cell count estimates. Clones were sequenced by immunoSEQ multiplex PCR, and TCRdb holds only the in-frame ones, with some missing. V and J calls plus clone size are reproduced from that table; the DNA served to infer D and trimming. The sample has about 56,000 clones, around four fifths seen once. What was sequenced was peripheral blood. This sequence originates from a woman aged 80 or over with acute or convalescent COVID-19. The chain recombines TRBV4-1 with TRBJ1-3; 8 positions agree with TRBD1. CDR3 sequence reads: CASSYGQGSSGNTIYF. The CDR3 nucleotides read TGCGCCAGCAGCTATGGACAGGGAAGCAGTGGAAACACCATATATTTT.